These 18 T cell receptor beta chains share one sample of origin, sequenced in a study of blood T cell repertoires in COVID-19 (dated by TCRdb to 2018 to 2021). Libraries were prepared through the immunoSEQ multiplex PCR assay. TCRdb limited this immuneACCESS table to in-frame rearrangements with V and J called. A share of clones is missing; checked studies link under half to unresolved V genes, and the rest is unexplained. This sample comprises some 140,000 clones, around 84% of them detected only once. Under 2% of the sample goes to the ten largest clones. Material for sequencing was peripheral blood. The receptors shown here come from a man older than 75 with acute or convalescent COVID-19.

CDR3 DNA sequence: TGTGCCAGCAGCGGGGACAGGGCTGGGTATGGCTACACCTTC. Amino acids: CASSGDRAGYGYTF. The J gene is TRBJ1-2, the V gene TRBV9; 9 bases fit TRBD1. V was pared by 3 bases and J by 5 bases, with 5 bases of the junction left unmatched. The CDR3 spans 14 residues. Germline V CDR1 and CDR2: SGDLS, YYNGEE.

The chain recombines TRBV9 with TRBJ2-1, with D possibly TRBD1 on 6 matching bases. This CDR3 contains 14 residues. CDR1 and CDR2 from the germline V gene are SGDLS and YYNGEE. With 6 bases removed from V and 5 bases from J, the gap between germline ends came to 15 bases. CDR3: CASTAGTLDNEQFF. CDR3 coding DNA: TGTGCCAGCACCGCCGGGACACTCGACAATGAGCAGTTCTTC.

The rearrangement links TRBV18 to TRBJ2-7; TRBD1 aligns across 8 bases. The CDR3 runs to 16 residues. V gave up 1 base and J gave up 0 bases; unmatched junction bases: 5. The V gene's germline CDR1 is KGHSH and CDR2 LQKENI. The chain's CDR3 is CASSPQRDRSSYEQYV. Here the CDR3 DNA reads TGTGCCAGCTCACCACAAAGGGACAGGAGCTCCTACGAGCAGTACGTC.

Written as DNA, the CDR3 is TGTGCCAGCAGGCCGGGACAGGGGAGCTCCTACGAGCAGTACGTC. Its protein is CASRPGQGSSYEQYV. The J gene is TRBJ2-7, the V gene TRBV28; TRBD1 matches at 10 bases. This CDR3 has 15 residues. The germline gives CDR1 MDHEN, CDR2 SYDVKM. The V and J ends lost 6 bases and 0 bases, in that order; junction bases with no gene match: 5.

V is TRBV19 and J is TRBJ1-1; 8 nucleotides line up with TRBD1. The germline CDR1 and CDR2 sequences are LNHDA and SQIVND (reference sequence). The CDR3 runs 11 residues. V lost 6 bases and J lost 10; bases outside the gene matches: 4. The CDR3 DNA follows: TGTGCCAGTAGCCTAGACAGGGGAGCTTTCTTT. Amino acid sequence: CASSLDRGAFF. Full variable domain (outside the CDR3, taken from reference TRBV19 and TRBJ1-1): DGGITQSPKYLFRKEGQNVTLSCEQNLNHDAMYWYRQDPGQGLRLIYYSQIVNDFQKGDIAEGYSVSREKKESFPLTVTSAQKNPTAFYLCASSLDRGAFFGQGTRLTVV.

This chain joins TRBV7-9 and TRBJ2-2; 8 bases are shared with TRBD1. The CDR3 is 17 amino acids. J gave up 5 bases and V 5 bases, and 13 bases lay outside the gene matches. Germline assignment: CDR1 SEHNR and CDR2 FQNEAQ (reference sequence). CDR3 DNA: TGTGCCAGCAGCCGTCCGTCGACAGGGGAAAGAACCGGGGAGCTGTTTTTT. It is translated as CASSRPSTGERTGELFF. The full variable domain, its missing parts supplied by reference TRBV7-9 and TRBJ2-2, is DTGVSQNPRHKITKRGQNVTFRCDPISEHNRLYWYRQTLGQGPEFLTYFQNEAQLEKSRLLSDRFSAERPKGSFSTLEIQRTEQGDSAMYLCASSRPSTGERTGELFFGEGSRLTVL.

CDR3 nucleotides: TGTGCCAGCAGTTTAGCTCAGGAGACCCAGTACTTC. Its protein product is CASSLAQETQYF. The V and J genes are TRBV28 and TRBJ2-5; D gene unclear. CDR1 and CDR2 (germline): MDHEN, SYDVKM. The CDR3 extends over 12 amino acids. The ends were cut back, 2 bases at V and 5 bases at J, with 6 bases in the middle. The variable domain in full, completed from reference TRBV28 and TRBJ2-5, reads DVKVTQSSRYLVKRTGEKVFLECVQDMDHENMFWYRQDPGLGLRLIYFSYDVKMKEKGDIPEGYSVSREKKERFSLILESASTNQTSMYLCASSLAQETQYFGPGTRLLVL.

The chain couples TRBV18 to TRBJ2-1, with TRBD1 matching 7 bases. This CDR3 spans 14 amino acids. V lost 3 bases and J lost 6; bases outside the gene matches: 5. CDR1 and CDR2 from the germline V gene are KGHSH and LQKENI. CDR3 in amino acids: CASSPNRGSNEQFF. CDR3 DNA sequence: TGTGCCAGCTCACCGAACAGGGGCAGCAATGAGCAGTTCTTC.

This chain links TRBV7-6 with TRBJ2-5; 7 bases align to TRBD1. The CDR3 is made up of 15 amino acids. Germline assignment: CDR1 SGHVS and CDR2 FNYEAQ. V lost 5 bases and J lost 5; bases outside the gene matches: 11. CDR3 in DNA: TGTGCCAGCAGCACCCAGACCGGGACAGCGGAGACCCAGTACTTC. This codes for CASSTQTGTAETQYF.

This clone has just a few counts. The rearrangement uses TRBV12-3 or TRBV12-4 and TRBJ1-1; D is unclear. V was cut by 5 bases and J by 11 bases, with 15 bases left in between. The length of the CDR3 is 12 residues. The CDR3 DNA reads as TGTGCCAGCAGTGGGGAGGGCAGAGGGGCTTTCTTT. It is translated as CASSGEGRGAFF.

This chain uses TRBV24-1 with TRBJ2-5; 7 nucleotides match TRBD1. Trimming took 3 bases from V and 1 from J; bases not matched to a gene: 7. Germline CDR1 reads KGHDR; CDR2 reads SFDVKD. This CDR3 spans 16 amino acids. The CDR3 DNA reads TGTGCCACCAGTGATCCTCGACAGGGCGTCCAAGAGACCCAGTACTTC. Its protein is CATSDPRQGVQETQYF.

The chain combines TRBV21-1 with TRBJ2-4; the table assigns TRBD2, which was not confirmed against the DNA. TRBV21-1 represents a pseudogene. CDR3 length equals 16 residues. The CDR3 protein is CASSKGRDLAKNIQYF. The CDR3 region has the DNA TGTGCCAGCAGCAAGGGCAGGGACTTAGCCAAAAACATTCAGTACTTC.

The chain joins TRBV28 to TRBJ2-5, with unresolved D. The CDR3 contains 13 residues. Trimming took 2 bases from V and 0 from J, leaving 4 bases between them. Germline assignment: CDR1 MDHEN and CDR2 SYDVKM. The CDR3 region has the DNA TGTGCCAGCAGTTTACAGTACCAAGAGACCCAGTACTTC. This codes for CASSLQYQETQYF. Looking up the rest from reference TRBV28 and TRBJ2-5 gives the full variable domain: DVKVTQSSRYLVKRTGEKVFLECVQDMDHENMFWYRQDPGLGLRLIYFSYDVKMKEKGDIPEGYSVSREKKERFSLILESASTNQTSMYLCASSLQYQETQYFGPGTRLLVL.

Remarks on this clone: The same CDR3 is also encoded by other DNA sequences in this sample. This chain links TRBV5-5 with TRBJ2-5; D may be TRBD1 (6 bases). CDR1 SGHKS and CDR2 YYEKEE come from the germline V gene (reference sequence). The CDR3 is made up of 15 amino acids. V dropped 2 bases and J dropped 5 bases, with 16 bases sitting between them. CDR3 in DNA: TGTGCCAGCAGCTTAGAAGGGGGACCGGGGGAGACCCAGTACTTC. It encodes CASSLEGGPGETQYF.

This sequence joins TRBV6-5 and TRBJ2-1; a possible D gene is TRBD2 (6 bases). V was shortened by 6 bases and J by 4 bases, with 7 bases between the two germline ends. Per germline, CDR1 MNHEY and CDR2 SVGAGI. The length of the CDR3 is 12 residues. Written as DNA, the CDR3 is TGTGCCAGCAGCGGGGGTTACAATGAGCAGTTCTTC. Its protein is CASSGGYNEQFF.

The chain has TRBV29-1 and TRBJ2-7, with D possibly being TRBD1 (6 bases). Germline CDR1 is SQVTM and CDR2 is ANQGSEA. Trimming took 5 bases from V and 6 from J, leaving 14 bases between them. The CDR3 is 12 residues long. The CDR3 DNA sequence: TGCAGCGTTTCGGACAGCCGTTCCGAGCAGTACTTC. This encodes CSVSDSRSEQYF.

J is TRBJ2-1 and V is TRBV30; 7 positions match TRBD2. This CDR3 region has 13 residues. The V and J ends lost 4 bases and 3 bases, in that order; junction bases with no gene match: 3. Looked up from germline, CDR1 is GTSNPN and CDR2 is SVGIG (reference sequence). As DNA, the CDR3 is TGTGCCTGGATGGGGGGGGGCTACAATGAGCAGTTCTTC. This codes for CAWMGGGYNEQFF.

The chain is built from TRBV6-2 or TRBV6-3 and TRBJ1-1, with D unresolved. In germline, CDR1 is MNHEY, CDR2 SVGEGT. The germline V and J ends were trimmed by 2 bases and 5 bases, with 12 bases remaining between them. The CDR3 loop spans 14 amino acids. The CDR3 reads CASSYGPPRTEAFF. In DNA, the CDR3 is TGTGCCAGCAGTTACGGGCCCCCGCGTACTGAAGCTTTCTTT.